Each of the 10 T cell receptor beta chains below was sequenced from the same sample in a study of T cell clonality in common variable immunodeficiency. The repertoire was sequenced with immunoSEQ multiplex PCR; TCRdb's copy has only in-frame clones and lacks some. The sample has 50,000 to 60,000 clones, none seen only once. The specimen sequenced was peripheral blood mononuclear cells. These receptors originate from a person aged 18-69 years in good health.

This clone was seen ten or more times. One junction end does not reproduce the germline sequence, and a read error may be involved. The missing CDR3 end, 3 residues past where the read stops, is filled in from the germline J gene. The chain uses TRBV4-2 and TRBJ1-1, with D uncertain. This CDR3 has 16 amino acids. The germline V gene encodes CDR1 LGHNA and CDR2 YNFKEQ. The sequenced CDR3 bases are TGCGCCAGCAGCCGCGGAAGAGGACGGGGAAACACTGAA. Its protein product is CASSRGRGRGNTE. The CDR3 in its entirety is CASSRGRGRGNTEAFF.

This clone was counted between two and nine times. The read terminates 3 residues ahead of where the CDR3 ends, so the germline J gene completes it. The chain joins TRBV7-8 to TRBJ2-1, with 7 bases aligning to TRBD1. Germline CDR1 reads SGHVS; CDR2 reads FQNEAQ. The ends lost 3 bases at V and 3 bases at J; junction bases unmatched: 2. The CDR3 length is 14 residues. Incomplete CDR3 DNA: TGTGCCAGCAGCTTCACAGGGGTCTACAATGAG. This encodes CASSFTGVYNE. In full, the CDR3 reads CASSFTGVYNEQFF.

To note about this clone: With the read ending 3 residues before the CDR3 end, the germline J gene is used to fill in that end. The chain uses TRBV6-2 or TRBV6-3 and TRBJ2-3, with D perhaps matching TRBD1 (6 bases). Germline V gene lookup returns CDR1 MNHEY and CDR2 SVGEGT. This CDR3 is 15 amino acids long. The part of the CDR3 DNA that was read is TGTGCCAGCAGCACTACCGGGACAAGAAATCAGCCG. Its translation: CASSTTGTRNQP. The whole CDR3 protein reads CASSTTGTRNQPQYF.

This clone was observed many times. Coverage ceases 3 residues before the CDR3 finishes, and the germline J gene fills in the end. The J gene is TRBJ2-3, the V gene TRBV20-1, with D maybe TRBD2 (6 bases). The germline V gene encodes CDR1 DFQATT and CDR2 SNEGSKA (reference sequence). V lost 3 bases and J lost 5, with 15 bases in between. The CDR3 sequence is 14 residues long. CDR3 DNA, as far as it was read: TGCAGTGCTAGTGCTCGCGGGAAAGGAGATACG. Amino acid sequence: CSASARGKGDT. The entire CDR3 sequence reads CSASARGKGDTQYF.

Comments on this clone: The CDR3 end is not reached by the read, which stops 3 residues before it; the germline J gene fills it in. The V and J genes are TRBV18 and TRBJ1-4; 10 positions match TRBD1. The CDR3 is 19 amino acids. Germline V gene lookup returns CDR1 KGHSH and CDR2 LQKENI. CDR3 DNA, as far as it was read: TGTGCCAGCTCACCACCGGGACAGGGGCCGTGGGCTGGGGCCAACGTA. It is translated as CASSPPGQGPWAGANV. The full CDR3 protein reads CASSPPGQGPWAGANVLFF.

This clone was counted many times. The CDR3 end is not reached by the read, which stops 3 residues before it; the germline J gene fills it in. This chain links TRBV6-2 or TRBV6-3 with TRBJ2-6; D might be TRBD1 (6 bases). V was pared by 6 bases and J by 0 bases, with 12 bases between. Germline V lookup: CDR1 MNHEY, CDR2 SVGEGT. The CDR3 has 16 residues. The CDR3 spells CASRLRQDSGANVLTF. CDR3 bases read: TGTGCCAGCAGACTCAGACAGGACTCTGGGGCCAACGTC.

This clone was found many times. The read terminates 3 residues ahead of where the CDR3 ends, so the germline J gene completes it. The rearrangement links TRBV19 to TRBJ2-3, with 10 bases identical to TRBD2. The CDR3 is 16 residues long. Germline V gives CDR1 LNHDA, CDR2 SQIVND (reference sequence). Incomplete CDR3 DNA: TGTGCCAGTAGTATCCCTCCTAGCGGGGGAGTGGAGACG. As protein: CASSIPPSGGVET. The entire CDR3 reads CASSIPPSGGVETQYF.

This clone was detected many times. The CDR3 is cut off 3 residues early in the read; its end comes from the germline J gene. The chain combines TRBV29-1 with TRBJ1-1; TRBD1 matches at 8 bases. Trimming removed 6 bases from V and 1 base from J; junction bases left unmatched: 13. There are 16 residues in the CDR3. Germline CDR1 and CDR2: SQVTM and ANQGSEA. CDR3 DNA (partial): TGCAGCGTCCCAGCACGGACAGGGAATGGGAACACTGAA. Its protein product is CSVPARTGNGNTE. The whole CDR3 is CSVPARTGNGNTEAFF.

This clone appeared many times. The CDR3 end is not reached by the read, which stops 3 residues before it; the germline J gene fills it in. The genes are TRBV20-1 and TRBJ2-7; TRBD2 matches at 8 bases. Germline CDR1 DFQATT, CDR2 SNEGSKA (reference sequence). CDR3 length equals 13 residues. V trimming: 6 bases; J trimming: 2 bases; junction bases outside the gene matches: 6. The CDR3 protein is CSAPLAGPYEQYF. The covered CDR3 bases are TGCAGTGCCCCATTAGCGGGACCCTACGAG.

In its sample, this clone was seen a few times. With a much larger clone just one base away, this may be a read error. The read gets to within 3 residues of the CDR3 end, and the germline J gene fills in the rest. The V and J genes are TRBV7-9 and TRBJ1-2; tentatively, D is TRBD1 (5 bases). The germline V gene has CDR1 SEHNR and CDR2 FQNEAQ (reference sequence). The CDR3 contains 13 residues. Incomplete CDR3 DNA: TGTGCCAGCAGCCCGGGACTAAGTGAGACC. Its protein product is CASSPGLSET. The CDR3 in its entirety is CASSPGLSETYTF.